Each of the 12 T cell receptor beta chains below was sequenced from the same sample in a study of blood T cells in healthy people across ages (dated by TCRdb to the mid-2010s). Library method: 5' RACE. Sequencing was performed on an Illumina HiSeq 2500. A second roughly 7 to 11 cycle PCR used a sample-barcoded 5' primer and a J-beta primer mix. The raw public data were reprocessed by TCRdb itself: fastp quality trimming at Q25, MiXCR clonotype calling, in-frame beta chains only. CDR3 protein sequences are deduplicated, and each keeps its most common genes and DNA. The sample table holds about 800,000 distinct CDR3 sequences, of which 20% to 25% were seen once. The ten largest clones take up under 4.5% of the sample. The same specimen was also included in a second study, on T cells of mothers and their children.

The sequenced sample was blood. All receptors come from a boy younger than 18 in good health.

The V gene is TRBV20-1, the J gene TRBJ2-2; 8 bases match TRBD2. The ends lost 6 bases at V and 3 bases at J; junction bases unmatched: 9. Germline V CDR1 and CDR2: DFQATT, SNEGSKA (reference sequence). The CDR3 has 15 amino acids. The CDR3 here is CSARAGGRDTGELFF. CDR3 coding DNA: TGCAGTGCCCGGGCGGGGGGCCGGGACACCGGGGAGCTGTTTTTT.

This clonotype was seen a few times. The chain recombines TRBV5-1 with TRBJ1-5; no reliable D call. The CDR3 length is 14 residues. The V gene's germline CDR1 is SGHRS and CDR2 YFSETQ. Trimming shortened V by 5 bases and J by 4 bases, and 13 bases separated the two germline ends. The DNA of the CDR3 is TGCGCCAGCAGTCCTCAGAGCCCGAATCAGCCCCAGCATTTT. Protein sequence: CASSPQSPNQPQHF.

This chain links TRBV28 with TRBJ2-5; the D is unclear. Near its end, the DNA agrees better with TRBJ2-7, so the J call may be wrong. From germline, CDR1 is MDHEN and CDR2 SYDVKM. The CDR3 consists of 16 residues. CDR3 bases: TGTGCCAGCAGTGATTTCGAAGTTTTTCCCTTCTACGAGCAGTACTTC. Translated, it gives CASSDFEVFPFYEQYF.

This clonotype has a handful of counts. The rearrangement links TRBV5-1 to TRBJ2-5; D not certain. TRBJ2-1 matches the DNA end more closely, so the J call is doubtful. CDR3 size: 15 residues. Germline V gene lookup returns CDR1 SGHRS and CDR2 YFSETQ. Here the CDR3 reads CASSLDPGFYNEQFF. The DNA of the CDR3 is TGCGCCAGCAGCTTGGATCCCGGTTTCTACAATGAGCAGTTCTTC.

In this sample, this clonotype turned up a few times. The J gene is TRBJ2-5, the V gene TRBV7-8, with D tentatively TRBD1 (6 bases). This CDR3 has 14 residues. Looked up from germline, CDR1 is SGHVS and CDR2 is FQNEAQ. V lost 5 bases and J 4 bases, leaving 14 bases between the germline ends. This CDR3 is CASSPRQVRETQYF. For the CDR3, the DNA is TGTGCCAGCAGCCCGAGACAGGTGCGAGAGACCCAGTACTTC.

This clonotype was seen only a few times. The genes are TRBV4-3 and TRBJ2-5, with D possibly matching TRBD2 (6 bases). The CDR3 sequence is 15 residues long. V lost 2 bases, J lost 4 bases, and 14 bases lay in between. CDR1 and CDR2 (germline): LGHNA, YSLEER. DNA of the CDR3: TGCGCCAGCAGCCAATCTCTTGGGGGAGGAGAGACCCAGTACTTC. Residues: CASSQSLGGGETQYF.

Only a few counts were recorded for this clonotype. This chain joins TRBV9 and TRBJ2-5; D ambiguous. The end of the DNA is better explained by TRBJ2-7, so the J call may be wrong. This CDR3 is 13 amino acids long. Germline CDR1 and CDR2: SGDLS and YYNGEE. CDR3 nucleotides: TGTGCCAGCAGTCCCCAGGATACCTACGAGCAGTACTTC. As protein: CASSPQDTYEQYF.

The chain combines TRBV15 with TRBJ1-1; maybe TRBD1 (5 bases). CDR3 size: 17 residues. V was trimmed by 0 bases and J by 2 bases, leaving 16 bases between them. Germline values: CDR1 LNHNV, CDR2 YYDKDF (reference sequence). The CDR3 DNA follows: TGTGCCACCAGCAGAGATCCGGACACGCGTCTAAACACTGAAGCTTTCTTT. This translates into CATSRDPDTRLNTEAFF.

This clonotype was picked up a small number of times. V gene TRBV6-6 combines with J gene TRBJ2-5, with a tentative D call TRBD1 (5 bases). V lost 2 bases and J lost 5, with 15 bases in between. Germline values: CDR1 MNHNY, CDR2 SVGAGI (reference sequence). CDR3 length equals 15 residues. Here the CDR3 DNA reads TGTGCCAGCAGTTACGGGTCAGGGAAAGGGGAGACCCAGTACTTC. Translating it yields CASSYGSGKGETQYF.

This clonotype was counted only a few times. The CDR3 is CSHLAGAFNEQFF. The CDR3 DNA is TGCAGCCATCTAGCGGGAGCGTTTAATGAGCAGTTCTTC. The chain joins TRBV29-1 to TRBJ2-1, with 10 bases matching TRBD2. CDR3 size: 13 residues. V lost 8 bases to trimming and J lost 7 bases; unmatched junction nucleotides: 8. CDR1 and CDR2 from the germline V gene are SQVTM and ANQGSEA.

This clonotype has only a few counts. V and J are TRBV12-3 or TRBV12-4 and TRBJ2-1; 7 bases are shared with TRBD2. V lost 1 base and J lost 12; bases outside the gene matches: 9. The CDR3 runs to 14 residues. The CDR3 protein is CASSLDPSGRGQFF. The CDR3 DNA is TGTGCCAGCAGTTTAGACCCTAGCGGAAGAGGGCAGTTCTTC.

V and J are TRBV9 and TRBJ2-1; TRBD2 aligns across 10 bases. This CDR3 is 17 amino acids long. The V gene end was trimmed by 0 bases and the J gene end by 8 bases; junction bases not matched to a gene: 11. From germline, CDR1 is SGDLS and CDR2 YYNGEE. The CDR3 DNA is TGTGCCAGCAGCGTAGCGCCTAGCGGGAGTGGTGTCGATGAGCAGTTCTTC. Its protein product is CASSVAPSGSGVDEQFF. The whole variable domain, filled in from reference TRBV9 and TRBJ2-1, reads DSGVTQTPKHLITATGQRVTLRCSPRSGDLSVYWYQQSLDQGLQFLIQYYNGEERAKGNILERFSAQQFPDLHSELNLSSLELGDSALYFCASSVAPSGSGVDEQFFGPGTRLTVL.